A selection of T cell receptor beta chains follows, all from one sample in a study of OX40 agonist ivuxolimab in advanced cancers. Sequencing used immunoSEQ multiplex PCR; TCRdb keeps in-frame clones, though not all of them. The data show about 100,000 clones, approximately 90% seen once. The sequences come from CD4+ or CD8+ T cells sorted from blood, collected in a trial of the OX40 agonist ivuxolimab. These receptors all stem from an adult with an advanced solid tumor such as melanoma, head and neck, liver or kidney cancer. Each CDR3 is given with its conserved first and last residue. The D gene is left open where the match is weak. Not every row has a clone size; where given, it reads once, few, many or a size class.

abundance,v_gene,j_gene,d_gene,CDR3aa,CDR3nt
once,TRBV29-1,TRBJ2-1,-,CSVLRVYNEQFF,TGCAGCGTTTTACGGGTCTACAATGAGCAGTTCTTC
-,TRBV19,TRBJ1-5,-,CASGDDAFRPQHF,TGTGCCAGTGGGGACGACGCCTTCCGACCCCAGCATTTT
once,TRBV28,TRBJ1-1,-,CASSGPSRVNTEAFF,TGTGCCAGCAGCGGACCTAGCAGGGTGAACACTGAAGCTTTCTTT
once,TRBV12-5,TRBJ1-6,-,CASGLVEDSPLHF,TGTGCTAGTGGTTTGGTCGAGGATTCACCCCTCCACTTT
-,TRBV7-9,TRBJ2-1,-,CASSLTAGHRNEQFF,TGTGCCAGCAGCCTAACGGCGGGACATAGAAATGAGCAGTTCTTC
-,TRBV11-3,TRBJ2-1,TRBD1,CASSLDPTGAYNEQFF,TGTGCCAGCAGCTTAGATCCTACAGGGGCCTACAATGAGCAGTTCTTC
-,TRBV11-3,TRBJ1-3,-,CASSLGTLAGHSGNTIYF,TGTGCCAGCAGCTTAGGAACCTTAGCGGGGCACTCTGGAAACACCATATATTTT
few,TRBV9,TRBJ1-1,-,CASSVEEGYTEAFF,TGTGCCAGCAGCGTAGAGGAGGGATACACTGAAGCTTTCTTT
-,TRBV7-6,TRBJ2-7,-,CASSSNEGEQYF,TGTGCCAGCAGCTCTAATGAGGGCGAGCAGTACTTC
-,TRBV7-9,TRBJ2-1,-,CASSLPPTGVSYNEQFF,TGTGCCAGCAGCTTGCCTCCCACAGGAGTCTCCTACAATGAGCAGTTCTTC
-,TRBV19,TRBJ1-4,TRBD1,CASSPDRVEEKLFF,TGTGCCAGTAGTCCCGACAGGGTCGAAGAAAAACTGTTTTTT
-,TRBV15,TRBJ2-1,-,CATSKAGTQNNEQFF,TGTGCCACCAGCAAAGCCGGGACTCAAAACAATGAGCAGTTCTTC
few,TRBV28,TRBJ1-1,TRBD1,CASTTGGGRTEAFF,TGTGCCAGCACCACAGGGGGCGGCAGAACTGAAGCTTTCTTT
-,TRBV6-5,TRBJ1-2,-,CASSYSQGWGSYGYTF,TGTGCCAGCAGTTACTCGCAGGGGTGGGGGTCTTATGGCTACACCTTC
-,TRBV9,TRBJ2-5,TRBD2,CASSPLGGSGETQYF,TGTGCCAGCAGCCCCTTGGGGGGGTCTGGGGAGACCCAGTACTTC
-,TRBV18,TRBJ2-5,-,CASSPPGVETQYF,TGTGCCAGCTCACCACCGGGAGTGGAGACCCAGTACTTC
-,TRBV18,TRBJ2-7,TRBD2,CASSAERTGTRNYEQYF,TGTGCCAGCTCAGCCGAGAGAACCGGGACTAGGAACTACGAGCAGTACTTC
few,TRBV7-2,TRBJ2-1,-,CASSLFSDPRTHEQFF,TGTGCCAGCAGCTTGTTTAGCGACCCCAGGACGCATGAGCAGTTCTTC
-,TRBV10-3,TRBJ2-5,TRBD2,CAISSGTSGETQYF,TGTGCCATCAGCTCCGGGACTAGCGGAGAGACCCAGTACTTC
-,TRBV18,TRBJ1-5,TRBD1,CASSSTGPNQPQHF,TGTGCCAGCTCATCGACAGGGCCGAATCAGCCCCAGCATTTT